This T cell receptor (beta chain) was captured by sequencing in a study of T cells in narcolepsy. The protocol was immunoSEQ multiplex PCR, while the TCRdb copy is restricted to in-frame clones and leaves out a portion. Here the sample spans approximately 38,000 clones, around 90% being singletons. V was clipped by 3 bases and J by 4 bases; unmatched bases: 1. The CDR3 length is 13 residues. Germline CDR1 reads MRHNA; CDR2 reads SNTAGT. The origin of this receptor is a human donor with narcolepsy. V gene TRBV6-4 combines with J gene TRBJ1-2, with 8 bases that match TRBD1. The sequencing sample was made of CD45RA- memory CD4+ T cells from PBMCs. The CDR3 loop reads CASSEDRGYGYTF. The CDR3 nucleotides are TGTGCCAGCAGTGAAGACAGGGGCTATGGCTACACCTTC.